The next 6 T cell receptor beta chains were all read from a single sample in a study of cytomegalovirus exposure and HLA in healthy donors. Primers: 60 Vbeta forward and 13 Jbeta reverse. Profiling relied on immunoSEQ multiplex PCR, and the TCRdb table lists in-frame clones only, not all of them. The repertoire includes some 150,000 clones, 75% of them detected once, and around 3.4% sits in the top ten. Sequences were obtained from PBMCs. Receptor source: a man in his forties in good health and CMV-seronegative.

The J gene is TRBJ1-5, the V gene TRBV30, with D unclear. V lost 0 bases, J lost 5 bases, and 11 bases lay in between. Germline V CDR1 and CDR2: GTSNPN, SVGIG (reference sequence). The length of the CDR3 is 14 residues. CDR3 amino acids: CAWSVPAGYQPQHF. In DNA form, the CDR3 reads TGTGCCTGGAGTGTCCCCGCAGGCTATCAGCCCCAGCATTTT.

The chain carries TRBV7-2 and TRBJ1-2; 7 positions match TRBD1. This CDR3 comprises 15 residues. Germline CDR1 SGHTA, CDR2 FQGNSA. The V segment lost 5 bases and the J segment 12 bases; nucleotides outside the gene matches: 18. CDR3 region: CASSRTRDSSRKDTF. For the CDR3, the DNA is TGTGCCAGCAGCAGAACCAGGGACAGCAGCCGGAAAGACACCTTC.

The chain uses TRBV6-1 and TRBJ1-4; D uncertain. The CDR3 sequence is 14 residues long. Germline CDR1 reads MNHNS; CDR2 reads SASEGT. The V end lost 5 bases, the J end lost 3 bases, and 10 bases lay between the germline ends. The CDR3 protein is CASSTARPNEKLFF. As DNA, the CDR3 is TGTGCCAGCAGTACAGCCCGCCCTAATGAAAAACTGTTTTTT.

The chain carries TRBV5-1 and TRBJ1-1; 8 bases align to TRBD1. This CDR3 is 13 amino acids long. Unmatched junction bases numbered 4, after V lost 4 bases and J lost 5 bases. From germline, CDR1 is SGHRS and CDR2 YFSETQ. The CDR3 nucleotides are TGCGCCAGCAGCGGAAACAGGGGGACTGAAGCTTTCTTT. It codes for CASSGNRGTEAFF. Drawing the rest from reference TRBV5-1 and TRBJ1-1, the complete variable domain is KAGVTQTPRYLIKTRGQQVTLSCSPISGHRSVSWYQQTPGQGLQFLFEYFSETQRNKGNFPGRFSGRQFSNSRSEMNVSTLELGDSALYLCASSGNRGTEAFFGQGTRLTVV.

The rearrangement links TRBV7-6 to TRBJ1-5, with unresolved D. Germline V CDR1 and CDR2: SGHVS, FNYEAQ. Trimming stripped 0 bases from V and 5 bases from J, with 5 bases between. There are 13 residues in the CDR3. The CDR3 nucleotides read TGTGCCAGCAGCTTAGCCTCCGATCAGCCCCAGCATTTT. Its protein is CASSLASDQPQHF.

CDR3 bases: TGTGCCATCAGTGAGTCAGAGGTTGGGTACATTCAGTACTTC. Its protein is CAISESEVGYIQYF. J is TRBJ2-4 and V is TRBV10-3; D uncertain. Germline V lookup: CDR1 ENHRY, CDR2 SYGVKD. Trimming removed 0 bases at V and 8 bases at J, with 11 bases between. The CDR3 length is 14 residues.